Listed below are T cell receptor beta chains from one sample, sequenced in a study of cytomegalovirus exposure and HLA in healthy donors. Clones were read by immunoSEQ multiplex PCR, and TCRdb kept only the in-frame ones, dropping some. This repertoire includes roughly 74,000 clones. Source material: PBMCs. Receptors were obtained from a female donor in good health and CMV-seropositive. CDR3s include the opening cysteine and the closing phenylalanine or tryptophan. D genes are given only for firm matches.

V	D	J	DNA	CDR3
TRBV13	-	TRBJ2-7	TGTGCCAGCAGCTCGGTCGGGGGGCAGTCGTGGCAGTACTTC	CASSSVGGQSWQYF
TRBV6-1	-	TRBJ1-5	TGTGCCAGCAAAACAGAGAATCAGCCCCAGCATTTT	CASKTENQPQHF
TRBV9	-	TRBJ2-3	TGTGCCAGCAGCCGATCGGGACTGAGGACAGATACGCAGTATTTT	CASSRSGLRTDTQYF
TRBV29-1	-	TRBJ2-1	TGCAGCGTTGGACTAAGCTCCGACAATGAGCAGTTCTTC	CSVGLSSDNEQFF
TRBV2	-	TRBJ1-4	TGTGCCAGCAGTCCGGGGAGTGAAAAACTGTTTTTT	CASSPGSEKLFF
TRBV19	-	TRBJ2-1	TGTGCCAGTAGTATATCCCGCTCCTACAATGAGCAGTTCTTC	CASSISRSYNEQFF
TRBV28	TRBD2	TRBJ2-2	TGTGCCAGCAGTTTATACCGACTAGCGGGACGGGTATTAGATTACACCGGGGAGCTGTTTTTT	CASSLYRLAGRVLDYTGELFF
TRBV20-1	-	TRBJ2-5	TGCAGTGGCCTTGCAGAAGAGACCCAGTACTTC	CSGLAEETQYF
TRBV7-9	-	TRBJ2-3	TGTGCCAGCAGCCCAGACTACACTGATACGCAGTATTTT	CASSPDYTDTQYF
TRBV28	-	TRBJ2-1	TGTGCCAGCAGTCAAAACATACGAGAGCAGTTCTTC	CASSQNIREQFF
TRBV19	TRBD1	TRBJ1-3	TGTGCCAGTAGTACGGACAGGGCTGCTGGAAACACCATATATTTT	CASSTDRAAGNTIYF
TRBV4-1	TRBD1	TRBJ1-1	TGCGCCAGCAGCCTCACCCGCGACAGGGGATACACTGAAGCTTTCTTT	CASSLTRDRGYTEAFF
TRBV7-2	TRBD1	TRBJ1-6	TGTGCCAGCAGCTCGACAGGGGGCAATTCACCCCTCCACTTT	CASSSTGGNSPLHF
TRBV27	TRBD1	TRBJ1-6	TGTGCCAGCAGACCCCGACAGGGGGCGAATTCACCCCTCCACTTT	CASRPRQGANSPLHF
TRBV5-1	-	TRBJ1-1	TGCGCCAGCAGCTTGGTTCGGAGGGAATTTGACACTGAAGCTTTCTTT	CASSLVRREFDTEAFF